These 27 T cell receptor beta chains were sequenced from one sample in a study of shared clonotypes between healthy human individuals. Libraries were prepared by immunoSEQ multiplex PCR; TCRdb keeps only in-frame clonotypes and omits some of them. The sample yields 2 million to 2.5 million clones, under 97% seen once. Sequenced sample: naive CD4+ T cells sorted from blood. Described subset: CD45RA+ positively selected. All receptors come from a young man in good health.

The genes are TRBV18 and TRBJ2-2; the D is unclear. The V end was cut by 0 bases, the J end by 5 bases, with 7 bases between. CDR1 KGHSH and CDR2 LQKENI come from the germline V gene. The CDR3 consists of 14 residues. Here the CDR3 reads CASSPPKETGELFF. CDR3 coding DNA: TGTGCCAGCTCACCACCGAAGGAAACCGGGGAGCTGTTTTTT.

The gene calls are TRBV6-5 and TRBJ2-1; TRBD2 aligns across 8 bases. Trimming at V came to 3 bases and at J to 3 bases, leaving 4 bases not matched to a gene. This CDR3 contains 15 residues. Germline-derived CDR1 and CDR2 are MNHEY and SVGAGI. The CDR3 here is CASSYVAGNYNEQFF. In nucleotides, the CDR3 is TGTGCCAGCAGTTATGTAGCGGGAAACTACAATGAGCAGTTCTTC.

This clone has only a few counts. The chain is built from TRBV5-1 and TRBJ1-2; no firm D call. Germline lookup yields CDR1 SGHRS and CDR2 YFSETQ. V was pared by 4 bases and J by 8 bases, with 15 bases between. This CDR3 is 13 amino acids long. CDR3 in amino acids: CASSVRDAWGYTF. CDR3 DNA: TGCGCCAGCAGCGTACGAGACGCCTGGGGCTACACCTTC.

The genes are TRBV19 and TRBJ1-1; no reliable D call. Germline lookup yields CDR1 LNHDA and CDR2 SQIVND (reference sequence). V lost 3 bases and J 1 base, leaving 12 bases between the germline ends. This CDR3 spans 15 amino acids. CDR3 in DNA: TGTGCCAGTAGTATCGACGGCAGTCCGAACACTGAAGCTTTCTTT. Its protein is CASSIDGSPNTEAFF. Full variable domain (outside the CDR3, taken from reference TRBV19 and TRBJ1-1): DGGITQSPKYLFRKEGQNVTLSCEQNLNHDAMYWYRQDPGQGLRLIYYSQIVNDFQKGDIAEGYSVSREKKESFPLTVTSAQKNPTAFYLCASSIDGSPNTEAFFGQGTRLTVV.

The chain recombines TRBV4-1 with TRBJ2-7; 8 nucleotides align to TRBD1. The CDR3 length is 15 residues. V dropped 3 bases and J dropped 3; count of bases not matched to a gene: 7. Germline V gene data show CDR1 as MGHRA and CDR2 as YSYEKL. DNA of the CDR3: TGCGCCAGCAGCCAGGAAGGACAGGGACACTACGAGCAGTACTTC. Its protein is CASSQEGQGHYEQYF.

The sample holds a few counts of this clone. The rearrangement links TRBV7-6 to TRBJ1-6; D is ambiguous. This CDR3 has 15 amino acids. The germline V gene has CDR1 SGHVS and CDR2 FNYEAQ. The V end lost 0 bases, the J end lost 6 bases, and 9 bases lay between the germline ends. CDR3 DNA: TGTGCCAGCAGCTTAGCGTTGGGGTCTAATTCACCCCTCCACTTT. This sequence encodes CASSLALGSNSPLHF.

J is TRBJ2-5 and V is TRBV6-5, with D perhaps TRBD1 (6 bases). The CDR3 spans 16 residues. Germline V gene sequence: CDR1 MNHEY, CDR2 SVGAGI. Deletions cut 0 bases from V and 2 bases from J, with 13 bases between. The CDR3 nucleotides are TGTGCCAGCAGTTACTCGAATGGCAGGGGACAAGAGACCCAGTACTTC. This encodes CASSYSNGRGQETQYF.

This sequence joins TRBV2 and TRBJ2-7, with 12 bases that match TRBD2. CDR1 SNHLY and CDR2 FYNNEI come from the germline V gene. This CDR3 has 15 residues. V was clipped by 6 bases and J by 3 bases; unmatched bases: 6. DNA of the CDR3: TGTGCCAGCAGGGACCCTAGCGGGGGGGTCTACGAGCAGTACTTC. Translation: CASRDPSGGVYEQYF.

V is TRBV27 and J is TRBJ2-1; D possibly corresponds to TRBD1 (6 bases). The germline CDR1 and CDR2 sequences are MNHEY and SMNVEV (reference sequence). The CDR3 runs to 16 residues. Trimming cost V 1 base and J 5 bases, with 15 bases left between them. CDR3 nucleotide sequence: TGTGCCAGCAGTTTATATGGGGGCCGTTGGGACAATGAGCAGTTCTTC. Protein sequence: CASSLYGGRWDNEQFF.

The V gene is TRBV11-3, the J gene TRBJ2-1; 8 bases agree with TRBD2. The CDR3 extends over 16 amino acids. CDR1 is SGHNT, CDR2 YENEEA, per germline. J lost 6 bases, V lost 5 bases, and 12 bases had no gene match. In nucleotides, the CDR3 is TGTGCCAGCAGCCGGACTAGCCGGGGCACCTTCAATGAGCAGTTCTTC. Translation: CASSRTSRGTFNEQFF.

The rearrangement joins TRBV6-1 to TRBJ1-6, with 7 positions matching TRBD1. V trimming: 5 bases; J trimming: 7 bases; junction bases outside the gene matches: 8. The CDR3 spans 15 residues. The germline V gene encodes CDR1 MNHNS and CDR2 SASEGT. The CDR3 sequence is CASSLGQALNSPLHF. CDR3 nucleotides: TGTGCCAGCAGTCTTGGACAGGCGCTGAATTCACCCCTCCACTTT.

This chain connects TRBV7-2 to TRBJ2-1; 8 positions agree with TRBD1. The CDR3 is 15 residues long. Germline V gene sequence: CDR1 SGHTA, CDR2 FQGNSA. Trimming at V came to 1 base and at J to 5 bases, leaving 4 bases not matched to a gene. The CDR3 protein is CASSLDRGNHNEQFF. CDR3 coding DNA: TGTGCCAGCAGCTTAGACAGGGGGAACCACAATGAGCAGTTCTTC. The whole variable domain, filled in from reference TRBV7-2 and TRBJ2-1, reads GAGVSQSPSNKVTEKGKDVELRCDPISGHTALYWYRQSLGQGLEFLIYFQGNSAPDKSGLPSDRFSAERTGGSVSTLTIQRTQQEDSAVYLCASSLDRGNHNEQFFGPGTRLTVL.

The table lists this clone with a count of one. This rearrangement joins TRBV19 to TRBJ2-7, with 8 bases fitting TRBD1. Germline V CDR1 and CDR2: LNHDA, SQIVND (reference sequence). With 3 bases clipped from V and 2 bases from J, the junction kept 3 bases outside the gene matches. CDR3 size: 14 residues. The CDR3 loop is CASSIPGQAYEQYF. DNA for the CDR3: TGTGCCAGTAGTATCCCGGGACAGGCCTACGAGCAGTACTTC.

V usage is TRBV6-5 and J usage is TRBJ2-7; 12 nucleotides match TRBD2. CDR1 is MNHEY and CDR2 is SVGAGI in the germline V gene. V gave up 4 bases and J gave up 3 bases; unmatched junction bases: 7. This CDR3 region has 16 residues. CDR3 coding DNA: TGTGCCAGCAGTTGGACTAGCGGGGTCTCAGGCTACGAGCAGTACTTC. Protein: CASSWTSGVSGYEQYF.

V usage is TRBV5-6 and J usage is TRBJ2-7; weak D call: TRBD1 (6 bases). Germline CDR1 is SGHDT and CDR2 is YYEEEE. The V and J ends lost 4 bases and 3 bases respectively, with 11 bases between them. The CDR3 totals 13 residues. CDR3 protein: CASSPLQGYEQYF. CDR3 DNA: TGTGCCAGCAGCCCCCTACAGGGCTACGAGCAGTACTTC.

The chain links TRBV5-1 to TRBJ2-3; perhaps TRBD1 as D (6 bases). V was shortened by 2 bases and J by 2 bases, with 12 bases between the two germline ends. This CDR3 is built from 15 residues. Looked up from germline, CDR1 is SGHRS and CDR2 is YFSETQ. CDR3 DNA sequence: TGCGCCAGCAGCTTATATGACAGGTTCACAGATACGCAGTATTTT. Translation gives CASSLYDRFTDTQYF.

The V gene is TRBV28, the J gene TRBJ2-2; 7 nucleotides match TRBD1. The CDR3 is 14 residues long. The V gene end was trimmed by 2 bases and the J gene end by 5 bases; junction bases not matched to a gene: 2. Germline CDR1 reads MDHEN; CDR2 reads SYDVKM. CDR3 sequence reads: CASSLQGETGELFF. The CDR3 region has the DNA TGTGCCAGCAGTTTACAGGGGGAGACCGGGGAGCTGTTTTTT.

In DNA form, the CDR3 reads TGTGCCTCCTCGACAGGGGGCGATTCACCCCTCCACTTT. It yields the protein CASSTGGDSPLHF. The J gene is TRBJ1-6, the V gene TRBV19, with 10 positions matching TRBD1. This CDR3 contains 13 residues. Looked up from germline, CDR1 is LNHDA and CDR2 is SQIVND (reference sequence). The ends lost 11 bases at V and 8 bases at J; junction bases unmatched: 6. The full variable domain, with the rest looked up from reference TRBV19 and TRBJ1-6, is DGGITQSPKYLFRKEGQNVTLSCEQNLNHDAMYWYRQDPGQGLRLIYYSQIVNDFQKGDIAEGYSVSREKKESFPLTVTSAQKNPTAFYLCASSTGGDSPLHFGNGTRLTVT.

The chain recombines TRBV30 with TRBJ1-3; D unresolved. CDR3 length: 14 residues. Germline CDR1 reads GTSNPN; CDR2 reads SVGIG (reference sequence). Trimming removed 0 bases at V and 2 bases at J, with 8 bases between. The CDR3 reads CAWSVMTTGNTIYF. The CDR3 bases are TGTGCCTGGAGTGTGATGACAACTGGAAACACCATATATTTT.

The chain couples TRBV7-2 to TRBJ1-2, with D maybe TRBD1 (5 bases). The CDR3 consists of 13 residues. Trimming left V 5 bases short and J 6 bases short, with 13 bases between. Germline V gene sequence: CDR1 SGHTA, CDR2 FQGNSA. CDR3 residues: CASSPLWGDGYTF. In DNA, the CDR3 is TGTGCCAGCAGCCCGCTCTGGGGGGATGGCTACACCTTC.

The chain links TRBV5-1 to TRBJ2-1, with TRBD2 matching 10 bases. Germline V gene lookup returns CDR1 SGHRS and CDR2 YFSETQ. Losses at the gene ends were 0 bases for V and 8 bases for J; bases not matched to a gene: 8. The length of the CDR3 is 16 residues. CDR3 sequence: CASSLAGTSVVDEQFF. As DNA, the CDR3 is TGCGCCAGCAGCTTGGCTGGGACTAGCGTCGTGGATGAGCAGTTCTTC.

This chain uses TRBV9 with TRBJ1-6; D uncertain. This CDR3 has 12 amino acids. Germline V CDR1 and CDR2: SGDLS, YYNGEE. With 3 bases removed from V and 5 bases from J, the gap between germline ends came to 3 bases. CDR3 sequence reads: CASSAHNSPLHF. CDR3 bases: TGTGCCAGCAGCGCTCATAATTCACCCCTCCACTTT.

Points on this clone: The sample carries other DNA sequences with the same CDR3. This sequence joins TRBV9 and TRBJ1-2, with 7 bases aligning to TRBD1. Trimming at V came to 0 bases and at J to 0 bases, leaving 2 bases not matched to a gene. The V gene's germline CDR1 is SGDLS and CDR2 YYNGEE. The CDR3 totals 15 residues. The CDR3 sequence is CASSVGQGTNYGYTF. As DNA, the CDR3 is TGTGCCAGCAGCGTAGGACAGGGAACTAACTATGGCTACACCTTC.

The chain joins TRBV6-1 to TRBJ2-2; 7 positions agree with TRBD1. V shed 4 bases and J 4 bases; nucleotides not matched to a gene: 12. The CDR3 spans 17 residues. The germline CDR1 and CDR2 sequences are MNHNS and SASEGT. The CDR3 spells CASSGDPDRIFTGELFF. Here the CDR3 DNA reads TGTGCCAGCAGTGGAGATCCGGACAGGATATTCACCGGGGAGCTGTTTTTT.

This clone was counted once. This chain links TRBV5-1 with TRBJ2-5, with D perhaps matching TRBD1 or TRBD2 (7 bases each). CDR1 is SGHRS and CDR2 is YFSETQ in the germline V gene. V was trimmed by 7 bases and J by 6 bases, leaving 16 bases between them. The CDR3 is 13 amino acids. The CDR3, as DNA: TGCGCCAGCCGGGAGGCAGGGGGGAAGACCCAGTACTTC. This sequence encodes CASREAGGKTQYF.

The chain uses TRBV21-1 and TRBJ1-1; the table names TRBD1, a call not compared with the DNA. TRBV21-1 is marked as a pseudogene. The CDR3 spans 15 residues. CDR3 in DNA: TGTGCCAGCAGCAACGGCGACAGGCCGCACACTGAAGCTTTCTTT. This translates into CASSNGDRPHTEAFF.

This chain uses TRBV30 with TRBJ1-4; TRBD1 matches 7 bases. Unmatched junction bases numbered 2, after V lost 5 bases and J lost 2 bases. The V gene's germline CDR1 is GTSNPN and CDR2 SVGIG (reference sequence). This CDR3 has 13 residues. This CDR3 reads CAWGTDTNEKLFF. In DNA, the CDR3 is TGTGCCTGGGGGACAGACACTAATGAAAAACTGTTTTTT.